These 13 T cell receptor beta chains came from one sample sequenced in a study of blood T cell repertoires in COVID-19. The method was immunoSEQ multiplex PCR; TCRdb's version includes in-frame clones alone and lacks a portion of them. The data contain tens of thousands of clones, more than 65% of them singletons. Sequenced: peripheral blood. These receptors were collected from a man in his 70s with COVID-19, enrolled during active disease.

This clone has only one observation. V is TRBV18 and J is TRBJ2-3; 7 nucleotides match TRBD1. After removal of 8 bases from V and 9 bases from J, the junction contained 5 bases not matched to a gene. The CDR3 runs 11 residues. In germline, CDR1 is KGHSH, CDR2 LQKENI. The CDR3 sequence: CASQGDATQYF. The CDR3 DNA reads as TGTGCCAGCCAGGGGGACGCCACGCAGTATTTT.

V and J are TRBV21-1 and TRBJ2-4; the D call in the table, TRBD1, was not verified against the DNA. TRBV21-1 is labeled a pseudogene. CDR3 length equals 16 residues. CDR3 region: CASSNRQGIAKNIQYF. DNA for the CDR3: TGTGCCAGCAGCAACCGACAGGGGATAGCCAAAAACATTCAGTACTTC.

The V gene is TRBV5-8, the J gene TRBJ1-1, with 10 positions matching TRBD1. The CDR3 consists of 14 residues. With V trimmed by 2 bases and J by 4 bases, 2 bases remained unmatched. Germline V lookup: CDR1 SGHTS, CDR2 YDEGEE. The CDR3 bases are TGTGCCAGCAGCTTCGGGACAGGGGTCACTGAAGCTTTCTTT. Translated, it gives CASSFGTGVTEAFF.

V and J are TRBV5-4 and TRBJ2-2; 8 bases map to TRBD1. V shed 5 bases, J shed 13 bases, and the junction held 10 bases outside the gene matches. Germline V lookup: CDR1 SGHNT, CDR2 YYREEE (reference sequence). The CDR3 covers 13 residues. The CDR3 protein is CASRPGQGGRLFF. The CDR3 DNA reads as TGTGCCAGCAGACCTGGACAGGGTGGGCGGCTGTTTTTT. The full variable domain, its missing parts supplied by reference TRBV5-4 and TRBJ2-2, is ETGVTQSPTHLIKTRGQQVTLRCSSQSGHNTVSWYQQALGQGPQFIFQYYREEENGRGNFPPRFSGLQFPNYSSELNVNALELDDSALYLCASRPGQGGRLFFGEGSRLTVL.

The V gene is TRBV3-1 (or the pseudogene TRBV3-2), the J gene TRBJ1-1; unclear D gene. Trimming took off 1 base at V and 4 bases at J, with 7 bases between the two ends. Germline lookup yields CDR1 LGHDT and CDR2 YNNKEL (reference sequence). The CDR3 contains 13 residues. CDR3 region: CASSQVASTEAFF. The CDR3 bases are TGTGCCAGCAGCCAAGTGGCCAGCACTGAAGCTTTCTTT.

The CDR3 coding sequence is TGTGCCAGCAGTGAGGTCGGGGGGAATGAAAAACTGTTTTTT. The encoded protein is CASSEVGGNEKLFF. This chain joins TRBV25-1 and TRBJ1-4, with a possible D match to TRBD1 (5 bases). V was shortened by 3 bases and J by 5 bases, with 10 bases between the two germline ends. This CDR3 comprises 14 residues. The germline V gene has CDR1 MGHDK and CDR2 SYGVNS.

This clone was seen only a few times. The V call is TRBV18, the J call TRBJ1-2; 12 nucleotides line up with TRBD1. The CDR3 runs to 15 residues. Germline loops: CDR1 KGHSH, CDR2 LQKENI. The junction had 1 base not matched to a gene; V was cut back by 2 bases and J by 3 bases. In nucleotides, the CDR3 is TGTGCCAGCTCACCAGGGACAGGGGGCTACTATGGCTACACCTTC. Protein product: CASSPGTGGYYGYTF.

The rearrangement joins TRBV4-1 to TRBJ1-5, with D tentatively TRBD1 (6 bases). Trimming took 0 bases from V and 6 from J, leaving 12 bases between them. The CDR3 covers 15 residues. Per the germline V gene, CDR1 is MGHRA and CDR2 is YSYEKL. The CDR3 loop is CASSQDPSRGQPQHF. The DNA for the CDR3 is TGCGCCAGCAGCCAAGACCCGTCCAGGGGTCAGCCCCAGCATTTT.

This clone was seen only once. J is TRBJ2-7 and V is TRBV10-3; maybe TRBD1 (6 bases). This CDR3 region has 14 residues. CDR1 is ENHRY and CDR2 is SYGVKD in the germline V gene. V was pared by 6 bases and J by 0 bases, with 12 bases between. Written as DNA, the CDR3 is TGTGCCATCAGGGACAGCTTGAGCTCCTACGAGCAGTACTTC. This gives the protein CAIRDSLSSYEQYF.

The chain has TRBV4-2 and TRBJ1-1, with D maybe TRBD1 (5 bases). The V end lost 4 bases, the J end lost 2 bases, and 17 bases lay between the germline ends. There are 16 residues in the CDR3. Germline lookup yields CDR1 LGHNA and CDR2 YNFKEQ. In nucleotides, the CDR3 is TGTGCCAGCAGCCGAAGTGTTGGGGGGTTAAACACTGAAGCTTTCTTT. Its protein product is CASSRSVGGLNTEAFF.

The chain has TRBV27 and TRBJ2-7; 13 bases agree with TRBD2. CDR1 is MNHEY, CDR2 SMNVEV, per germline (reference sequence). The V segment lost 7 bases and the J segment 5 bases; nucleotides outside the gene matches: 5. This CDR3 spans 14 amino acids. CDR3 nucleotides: TGTGCCAGCAAATACGGACTAGCGGGAGACGAGCAGTACTTC. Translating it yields CASKYGLAGDEQYF.

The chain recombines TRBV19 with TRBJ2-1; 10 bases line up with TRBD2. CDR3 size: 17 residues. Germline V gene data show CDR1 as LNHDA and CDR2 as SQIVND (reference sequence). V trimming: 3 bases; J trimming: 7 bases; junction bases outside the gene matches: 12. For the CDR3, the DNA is TGTGCCAGTAGTATCTTAGTGCGAGCGGGAGGGTGGAATGAGCAGTTCTTC. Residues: CASSILVRAGGWNEQFF.

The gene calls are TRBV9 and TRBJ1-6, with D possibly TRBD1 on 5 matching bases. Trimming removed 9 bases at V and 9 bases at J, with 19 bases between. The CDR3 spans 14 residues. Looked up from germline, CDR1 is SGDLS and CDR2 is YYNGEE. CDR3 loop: CATSETDSRSPLHF. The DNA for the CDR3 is TGTGCCACCTCCGAGACAGACTCTCGTTCACCCCTCCACTTT.